The rows below give T cell receptor beta chains drawn from one sample of a study of T cell repertoires in cytomegalovirus infection. TCRdb called the reads again in MiXCR, with one record for every CDR3 protein. The sample shows 60,000 to 75,000 distinct CDR3 sequences, under 5% of them seen only once. Sequences were obtained from PBMCs. The receptors originated from a human donor in good health (CMV status not recorded). Some clones in this sample may be carry-over from other donors' samples. Each CDR3 is given with its conserved first and last residue. The D gene is left open where the match is weak. Clone size, where shown, is once, few, many, or a class for clones that have expanded.

TRBJ2-1 | few | TRBV7-2 | NA | CASSLVAGSEFF | TGTGCCAGCAGCTTAGTGGCGGGCTCGGAGTTCTTC
TRBJ2-5 | many | TRBV14 | NA | CASSQDWSQETQYF | TGTGCCAGCAGCCAGGACTGGAGCCAAGAGACCCAGTACTTC
TRBJ1-4 | NA | TRBV28 | NA | CASSLLADNEKLFF | TGTGCCAGCAGTTTATTAGCAGACAATGAAAAACTGTTTTTT
TRBJ1-5 | many | TRBV28 | TRBD1 | CASSFQGDQPQHF | TGTGCCAGCAGTTTTCAGGGGGATCAGCCCCAGCATTTT
TRBJ1-1 | many | TRBV7-2 | NA | CASSRYGGDVGTEAFF | TGTGCCAGCTCTCGTTATGGGGGGGATGTCGGAACTGAAGCTTTCTTT
TRBJ2-1 | many | TRBV15 | TRBD1 | CATSRLTGFDEQFF | TGTGCCACCAGCCGCCTGACAGGGTTCGATGAGCAGTTCTTC
TRBJ1-4 | many | TRBV7-2 | NA | CASSLEGRWNEKLFF | TGTGCCAGCAGCTTAGAAGGGAGATGGAATGAAAAACTGTTTTTT
TRBJ1-5 | many | TRBV7-2 | NA | CASSLTQGSNQPQHF | TGTGCCAGCAGCTTAACACAAGGGAGCAATCAGCCCCAGCATTTT
TRBJ1-3 | many | TRBV4-3 | NA | CASSQGGTGNTIYF | TGCGCCAGCAGCCAAGGAGGGACCGGAAACACCATATATTTT
TRBJ2-5 | many | TRBV7-2 | NA | CASSSDYRTGETQYF | TGTGCCAGCAGCTCAGACTACCGCACTGGGGAGACCCAGTACTTC
TRBJ2-1 | NA | TRBV19 | TRBD1 | CATEGQGFSYNEQFF | TGTGCCACAGAGGGACAGGGTTTCTCCTACAATGAGCAGTTCTTC
TRBJ1-5 | many | TRBV7-4 | NA | CASSYDRRPQHF | TGTGCCAGCAGCTACGACCGTCGGCCCCAGCATTTT
TRBJ2-1 | many | TRBV4-3 | TRBD1 | CASSPATGGLIGNEQFF | TGCGCCAGCAGCCCAGCGACAGGGGGGCTGATAGGCAATGAGCAGTTCTTC
TRBJ2-1 | many | TRBV7-2 | TRBD2 | CASTPSGRMSSYNEQFF | TGTGCCAGCACGCCTAGCGGGCGTATGAGCTCCTACAATGAGCAGTTCTTC
TRBJ2-1 | many | TRBV28 | TRBD2 | CASSLWVAGGGDEQFF | TGTGCCAGCAGTTTATGGGTAGCGGGAGGGGGTGATGAGCAGTTCTTC
TRBJ1-5 | many | TRBV28 | TRBD1 | CASRPGQGAGNQPQHF | TGTGCCAGCAGACCAGGACAGGGGGCCGGCAATCAGCCCCAGCATTTT
TRBJ1-3 | many | TRBV7-2 | NA | CASSLARGYSGNTIYF | TGTGCCAGCAGCTTAGCCAGGGGATACTCTGGAAACACCATATATTTT
TRBJ2-1 | many | TRBV18 | TRBD2 | CASSLGPSGDHEQFF | TGTGCCAGCTCCCTCGGCCCTAGCGGGGACCATGAGCAGTTCTTC
TRBJ1-3 | many | TRBV4-1 | TRBD1 | CASSQDGLGGFGNTIYF | TGCGCCAGCAGCCAAGATGGATTAGGGGGCTTCGGAAACACCATATATTTT
TRBJ2-6 | many | TRBV11-2 | NA | CASSLLRRGSGANVLTF | TGTGCCAGCAGCTTGCTGCGACGGGGCTCTGGGGCCAACGTCCTGACTTTC
TRBJ1-2 | many | TRBV28 | NA | CATSLRDTTYYGYTF | TGTGCCACCTCCCTCCGGGACACGACTTACTATGGCTACACCTTC
TRBJ2-5 | many | TRBV7-8 | TRBD1 | CASSLVWTGVSQETQYF | TGTGCCAGCAGCTTAGTTTGGACAGGGGTGTCACAAGAGACCCAGTACTTC
TRBJ2-7 | many | TRBV7-2 | TRBD2 | CASSPRLAGAYYEQYF | TGTGCCAGCAGCCCCCGACTAGCGGGGGCCTACTACGAGCAGTACTTC
TRBJ2-2 | many | TRBV6-6 | TRBD1 | CASSYLPGQGAGELFF | TGTGCCAGCAGTTACCTTCCGGGACAGGGTGCCGGGGAGCTGTTTTTT
TRBJ2-7 | NA | TRBV7-6 | NA | CASRYNSDAAYEQYF | TGTGCCAGCAGATATAACAGCGACGCGGCCTACGAGCAGTACTTC
TRBJ1-1 | few | TRBV7-2 | NA | CASSLASTQGNTEAFF | TGTGCCAGCAGCTTAGCGAGTACACAGGGCAACACTGAAGCTTTCTTT
TRBJ1-1 | many | TRBV19 | NA | CASSTLGSQVYTEAFF | TGTGCCAGTAGTACCCTGGGGTCACAGGTTTACACTGAAGCTTTCTTT
TRBJ2-7 | many | TRBV6-6 | TRBD1 | CASRTGQGSYEQYF | TGTGCCAGCAGAACAGGACAGGGATCCTACGAGCAGTACTTC
TRBJ2-7 | many | TRBV29-1 | NA | CSVGLSTYEQYF | TGCAGCGTTGGTCTCAGTACCTACGAGCAGTACTTC
TRBJ2-7 | many | TRBV11-3 | NA | CASSSLTGIGEQYF | TGTGCCAGCAGCTCCCTAACAGGAATCGGGGAGCAGTACTTC
TRBJ1-6 | many | TRBV28 | NA | CASSLNLGNSPLHF | TGTGCCAGCAGTTTGAACCTTGGGAATTCACCCCTCCACTTT